A selection of T cell receptor beta chains follows, all from one sample in a study of T cell responses to AZD1222 COVID-19 vaccine. Sequencing used immunoSEQ multiplex PCR; TCRdb keeps in-frame clones, though not all of them. The sample holds approximately 92,000 clones, roughly 85% seen once. Here the sequenced sample was peripheral blood, taken on day 0 of AZD1222 vaccination. All receptors derive from an adult in good health. The CDR3 runs from the conserved cysteine through the conserved F or W. A D gene is named only where the DNA matches it firmly. A row's size may be missing; if present it is once, few, many or a size class.

>TRBV4-1|15|TRBJ1-4|.|.
CASSHSDATNEKLFF
TGCGCCAGCAGCCACTCAGATGCAACTAATGAAAAACTGTTTTTT
>TRBV5-4|13|TRBJ1-1|.|.
CASISLGGTEAFF
TGTGCCAGCATCAGCTTGGGGGGAACTGAAGCTTTCTTT
>TRBV7-3|14|TRBJ2-1|.|TRBD2
CASSVSGAYNEQFF
TGTGCCAGCAGCGTTAGCGGGGCCTACAATGAGCAGTTCTTC
>TRBV7-8|15|TRBJ2-5|.|TRBD2
CASSRGLAGDPTQYF
TGTGCCAGCAGCCGAGGACTAGCGGGGGACCCCACCCAGTACTTC
>TRBV5-5|12|TRBJ2-3|.|.
CASSLSVDTQYF
TGTGCCAGCAGCTTGTCGGTGGATACGCAGTATTTT
>TRBV10-3|13|TRBJ1-5|.|.
CAISESDQGSQHF
TGTGCCATCAGTGAGTCCGATCAGGGGTCCCAGCATTTT
>TRBV27|13|TRBJ1-5|.|.
CASSSWGNQPQHF
TGTGCCAGCAGTTCTTGGGGCAATCAGCCCCAGCATTTT
>TRBV19|11|TRBJ1-2|.|.
CASSIEVGYTF
TGTGCCAGTAGTATAGAGGTTGGCTACACCTTC
>TRBV2|14|TRBJ1-2|.|.
CASSEYKPYYGYTF
TGTGCCAGCAGTGAATATAAACCCTACTATGGCTACACCTTC
>TRBV9|15|TRBJ1-6|.|TRBD1
CASSVSGTGLSPLHF
TGTGCCAGCAGCGTAAGTGGGACAGGGCTTTCACCCCTCCACTTT
>TRBV19|14|TRBJ1-1|few|.
CASSIDKQGAEAFF
TGTGCCAGTAGTATAGATAAACAGGGCGCTGAAGCTTTCTTT
>TRBV11-2|15|TRBJ1-2|.|.
CASSLGRGWNYGYTF
TGTGCCAGCAGCTTAGGCAGGGGATGGAACTATGGCTACACCTTC
>TRBV18|15|TRBJ1-5|.|.
CASSPRTISNQPQHF
TGTGCCAGCTCACCACGCACAATTAGCAATCAGCCCCAGCATTTT
>TRBV5-4|17|TRBJ1-1|.|.
CASSLIRHGGENTEAFF
TGTGCCAGCAGCTTGATCCGGCACGGTGGGGAGAACACTGAAGCTTTCTTT
>TRBV3-1/TRBV3-2|16|TRBJ2-3|.|TRBD1
CASSQGQGLVADTQYF
TGTGCCAGCAGCCAAGGACAGGGCCTAGTTGCGGATACGCAGTATTTT
>TRBV7-2|15|TRBJ2-7|.|.
CASSAPGHRSYEQYF
TGTGCCAGCAGCGCCCCGGGACACCGATCCTACGAGCAGTACTTC